One sample yielded the 30 T cell receptor beta chains listed below, sequenced in a study of CD8 T cells in ankylosing spondylitis. Which antigens these TCRs recognize remains unknown. Whole-study results and caveats: One TCR beta motif, made up of several highly homologous variants, appeared characteristic of ankylosing spondylitis blood.

TCRdb re-analysed the 5' RACE reads in MiXCR, keeping a single row per CDR3 protein. The sample contains just under 550,000 distinct CDR3 sequences, 12% of which appear only once. Material: blood, either unsorted or a sorted T cell fraction (not recorded which). These receptors all stem from a male donor with ankylosing spondylitis.

V gene TRBV5-1 combines with J gene TRBJ2-1; no clear D gene. Germline V gene lookup returns CDR1 SGHRS and CDR2 YFSETQ. V lost 0 bases and J 3 bases, leaving 7 bases between the germline ends. The CDR3 covers 14 residues. CDR3: CASSLELVYNEQFF. Here the CDR3 DNA reads TGCGCCAGCAGCTTGGAGCTAGTCTACAATGAGCAGTTCTTC.

This clonotype was picked up many times. J is TRBJ2-1 and V is TRBV15; 7 nucleotides agree with TRBD2. The CDR3 is 15 amino acids. J lost 3 bases, V lost 3 bases, and 5 bases had no gene match. Germline-derived CDR1 and CDR2 are LNHNV and YYDKDF (reference sequence). CDR3 in DNA: TGTGCCACCAGCAGGGCGGGAGTTGGCTACAATGAGCAGTTCTTC. Protein sequence: CATSRAGVGYNEQFF.

This chain uses TRBV25-1 with TRBJ1-6; no definite D call. The CDR3 sequence is 12 residues long. V gave up 3 bases and J gave up 13 bases, with 10 bases separating them. Germline V gene sequence: CDR1 MGHDK, CDR2 SYGVNS. Here the CDR3 DNA reads TGTGCCAGCAGTGATCAGGCGAGGCCCCTCCACTTT. Translation: CASSDQARPLHF.

This clonotype was detected only a few times. V gene TRBV24-1 combines with J gene TRBJ1-2; 7 bases agree with TRBD1. The V gene's germline CDR1 is KGHDR and CDR2 SFDVKD. This CDR3 spans 13 amino acids. The V segment lost 7 bases and the J segment 4 bases; nucleotides outside the gene matches: 5. CDR3 residues: CATSSGTVYGYTF. DNA for the CDR3: TGTGCCACCAGCTCAGGGACAGTCTATGGCTACACCTTC.

The chain's CDR3 is CASSLEDGTYEQYF. CDR3 in DNA: TGTGCCAGCAGCTTAGAGGACGGAACCTACGAGCAGTACTTC. This chain joins TRBV6-2 or TRBV6-3 and TRBJ2-7, with D uncertain. CDR3 length: 14 residues. Germline loops: CDR1 MNHEY, CDR2 SVGEGT. Trimming removed 6 bases from V and 2 bases from J, with 14 bases in between.

This clonotype has just a few counts. The chain carries TRBV10-2 and TRBJ2-3, with D hard to call. CDR3 length equals 12 residues. V was trimmed by 1 base and J by 4 bases, leaving 3 bases between them. Germline CDR1 WSHSY, CDR2 SAAADI. The CDR3 nucleotides are TGCGCCAGCAGTGAGTGGGCAGATACGCAGTATTTT. Translation: CASSEWADTQYF.

This clonotype appeared many times. The chain links TRBV5-1 to TRBJ1-1; D is unresolved. CDR1 is SGHRS, CDR2 YFSETQ, per germline. Trimming removed 1 base at V and 1 base at J, with 8 bases between. The CDR3 spans 14 residues. The CDR3 nucleotides are TGCGCCAGCAGCTTGCTCTACCCGAACACTGAAGCTTTCTTT. Protein sequence: CASSLLYPNTEAFF.

This clonotype has just a few counts. V gene TRBV11-2 combines with J gene TRBJ2-1; 10 bases map to TRBD2. The CDR3 sequence is 16 residues long. Trimming cost V 4 bases and J 4 bases; bases outside gene matches: 7. Germline V CDR1 and CDR2: SGHAT, FQNNGV. The CDR3 bases are TGTGCCAGCAGCTCGAGGACTAGCGGAAAATACAATGAGCAGTTCTTC. Protein: CASSSRTSGKYNEQFF.

The V call is TRBV20-1, the J call TRBJ2-3, with 7 bases lining up with TRBD2. This CDR3 is 15 amino acids long. Germline loops: CDR1 DFQATT, CDR2 SNEGSKA (reference sequence). The V gene end was trimmed by 3 bases and the J gene end by 0 bases; junction bases not matched to a gene: 6. For the CDR3, the DNA is TGCAGTGCTAGTTTGTGGGAGGGAAGCACAGATACGCAGTATTTT. Its protein is CSASLWEGSTDTQYF.

The chain joins TRBV9 to TRBJ2-1; D possibly corresponds to TRBD2 (5 bases). This CDR3 comprises 13 residues. Trimming cost V 7 bases and J 8 bases, with 16 bases left between them. The germline V gene has CDR1 SGDLS and CDR2 YYNGEE. CDR3 coding DNA: TGTGCCAGCCAGAGGGAGTCAGTAGATGAGCAGTTCTTC. It specifies CASQRESVDEQFF. Looking up the rest from reference TRBV9 and TRBJ2-1 gives the full variable domain: DSGVTQTPKHLITATGQRVTLRCSPRSGDLSVYWYQQSLDQGLQFLIQYYNGEERAKGNILERFSAQQFPDLHSELNLSSLELGDSALYFCASQRESVDEQFFGPGTRLTVL.

This clonotype showed up just a few times. The chain employs TRBV6-2 or TRBV6-3 and TRBJ2-3; the D gene is possibly TRBD1 (5 bases). The CDR3 has 15 amino acids. Looked up from germline, CDR1 is MNHEY and CDR2 is SVGEGT. V lost 0 bases to trimming and J lost 3 bases, with 10 bases between them. CDR3 loop: CASSYSGRATDTQYF. The CDR3 nucleotides read TGTGCCAGCAGTTACTCTGGCAGGGCTACAGATACGCAGTATTTT.

The V call is TRBV5-6, the J call TRBJ1-1; D remains ambiguous. This CDR3 is 13 amino acids long. Trimming pared 0 bases from V and 5 bases from J, leaving 8 bases between. Germline V gene sequence: CDR1 SGHDT, CDR2 YYEEEE. CDR3 DNA: TGTGCCAGCAGCTTGGCTCCGGGGACTGAAGCTTTCTTT. Its protein is CASSLAPGTEAFF. Full variable domain (remainder filled in from reference TRBV5-6 and TRBJ1-1): DAGVTQSPTHLIKTRGQQVTLRCSPKSGHDTVSWYQQALGQGPQFIFQYYEEEERQRGNFPDRFSGHQFPNYSSELNVNALLLGDSALYLCASSLAPGTEAFFGQGTRLTVV.

The sample holds a few counts of this clonotype. The chain combines TRBV5-5 with TRBJ1-4; D unclear. Trimming left V 6 bases short and J 4 bases short, with 16 bases between. The CDR3 sequence is 15 residues long. Per the germline V gene, CDR1 is SGHKS and CDR2 is YYEKEE (reference sequence). Written as DNA, the CDR3 is TGTGCCAGCACCCTTACGGATCTTCATAATGAAAAACTGTTTTTT. As protein: CASTLTDLHNEKLFF.

The sample holds a few counts of this clonotype. This chain joins TRBV10-3 and TRBJ1-1; no clear D. The CDR3 contains 11 residues. Trimming took off 5 bases at V and 3 bases at J, with 4 bases between the two ends. Germline CDR1 and CDR2: ENHRY and SYGVKD. The CDR3 loop is CAISFDTEAFF. The CDR3 DNA reads TGTGCCATCAGTTTTGACACTGAAGCTTTCTTT.

This clonotype was seen ten or more times. CDR3 nucleotides: TGCGCCAGCAGCTTGGTGCAGGGGGCTGAGACCCAGTACTTC. Encoded protein: CASSLVQGAETQYF. The chain couples TRBV5-1 to TRBJ2-5; TRBD1 agrees at 8 bases. Trimming removed 0 bases from V and 5 bases from J; junction bases left unmatched: 3. This CDR3 comprises 14 residues. CDR1 is SGHRS and CDR2 is YFSETQ in the germline V gene. The variable domain in full, completed from reference TRBV5-1 and TRBJ2-5, reads KAGVTQTPRYLIKTRGQQVTLSCSPISGHRSVSWYQQTPGQGLQFLFEYFSETQRNKGNFPGRFSGRQFSNSRSEMNVSTLELGDSALYLCASSLVQGAETQYFGPGTRLLVL.

This clonotype was found a few times. The chain uses TRBV5-1 and TRBJ2-5; TRBD2 matches 14 bases. Germline CDR1 and CDR2: SGHRS and YFSETQ. The trim removed 0 bases at V and 4 bases at J, leaving 2 bases unmatched. The CDR3 totals 16 residues. DNA for the CDR3: TGCGCCAGCAGCTTGGCCGGGACTAGCGGGAGAGAGACCCAGTACTTC. It specifies CASSLAGTSGRETQYF.

The table lists this clonotype with a few counts. The chain employs TRBV20-1 and TRBJ2-3; perhaps D is TRBD1 or TRBD2 (5 bases each). Trimming pared 3 bases from V and 6 bases from J, leaving 25 bases between. The CDR3 spans 17 residues. Germline V CDR1 and CDR2: DFQATT, SNEGSKA (reference sequence). CDR3 nucleotide sequence: TGCAGTGCTAGTTTTAAGCTAGCAGGGCTCTACGGGGATACGCAGTATTTT. Protein: CSASFKLAGLYGDTQYF.

In DNA, the CDR3 is TGTGCCAGCAGCTTGCACGGGGGTGGGGAGACCCAGTACTTC. Its protein product is CASSLHGGGETQYF. This chain connects TRBV5-6 to TRBJ2-5; TRBD2 is a possible D gene (6 bases). This CDR3 is 14 amino acids long. Trimming took off 1 base at V and 5 bases at J, with 12 bases between the two ends. Germline lookup yields CDR1 SGHDT and CDR2 YYEEEE.

The chain links TRBV4-1 to TRBJ2-1, with 7 bases aligning to TRBD2. The V gene end was trimmed by 1 base and the J gene end by 2 bases; junction bases not matched to a gene: 8. Per the germline V gene, CDR1 is MGHRA and CDR2 is YSYEKL. The CDR3 contains 17 residues. CDR3 in amino acids: CASSQVAREDAYNEQFF. The CDR3 nucleotides read TGCGCCAGCAGCCAAGTAGCCCGGGAGGACGCCTACAATGAGCAGTTCTTC.

This clonotype was recorded a few times. This chain uses TRBV5-1 with TRBJ2-7, with 11 bases lining up with TRBD1. V shed 1 base and J 8 bases; nucleotides not matched to a gene: 8. The CDR3 runs 15 residues. Per germline, CDR1 SGHRS and CDR2 YFSETQ. Here the CDR3 reads CASSLSVDRGQKQYF. The CDR3 DNA sequence: TGCGCCAGCAGCTTGTCTGTGGACAGGGGGCAGAAGCAGTACTTC.

In its sample, this clonotype was seen a few times. The genes are TRBV5-1 and TRBJ1-1; D is unresolved. The CDR3 is 14 residues long. Germline lookup yields CDR1 SGHRS and CDR2 YFSETQ. Between the trimmed V and J ends, which lost 1 base and 1 base, there was a span of 8 bases. CDR3 DNA sequence: TGCGCCAGCAGCTTGTTGTCACAGAACACTGAAGCTTTCTTT. Translating it yields CASSLLSQNTEAFF.

This clonotype was picked up many times. The chain employs TRBV5-6 and TRBJ2-5; 7 positions match TRBD2. Germline V gives CDR1 SGHDT, CDR2 YYEEEE. Unmatched junction bases numbered 3, after V lost 6 bases and J lost 1 base. The CDR3 totals 13 residues. CDR3 residues: CASTSGFQETQYF. CDR3 in DNA: TGTGCCAGCACTAGCGGATTCCAAGAGACCCAGTACTTC.

In this sample, this clonotype turned up a few times. CDR3 protein: CASSLGRASYNEQFF. The CDR3 nucleotides are TGTGCCAGCAGCCTCGGGAGGGCCTCCTACAATGAGCAGTTCTTC. This chain links TRBV7-8 with TRBJ2-1; 8 nucleotides align to TRBD2. The germline V gene has CDR1 SGHVS and CDR2 FQNEAQ. J lost 0 bases, V lost 5 bases, and 3 bases had no gene match. This CDR3 is built from 15 residues.

In its sample, this clonotype was seen many times. The rearrangement joins TRBV29-1 to TRBJ1-1; D remains ambiguous. Trimming shortened V by 3 bases and J by 1 base, and 9 bases separated the two germline ends. Germline V gives CDR1 SQVTM, CDR2 ANQGSEA. The CDR3 totals 13 residues. DNA of the CDR3: TGCAGCGTTGATCAATCGAGGAACACTGAAGCTTTCTTT. It codes for CSVDQSRNTEAFF.

The chain uses TRBV11-2 and TRBJ1-1; TRBD1 is a possible D gene (5 bases). This CDR3 contains 13 residues. Germline V gene data show CDR1 as SGHAT and CDR2 as FQNNGV. The V end lost 4 bases, the J end lost 14 bases, and 20 bases lay between the germline ends. CDR3 sequence: CASSSLDSPLPFF. The CDR3 DNA sequence: TGTGCCAGCAGCTCCCTCGACAGCCCTTTGCCGTTCTTT.

The chain uses TRBV5-1 and TRBJ2-2, with TRBD1 matching 8 bases. Germline CDR1 reads SGHRS; CDR2 reads YFSETQ. The CDR3 is made up of 15 amino acids. The trim removed 2 bases at V and 3 bases at J, leaving 3 bases unmatched. CDR3 sequence (DNA): TGCGCCAGCAGCTTCAGGGACAGGCACACCGGGGAGCTGTTTTTT. This gives the protein CASSFRDRHTGELFF. Based on the CDR3 plus reference TRBV5-1 and TRBJ2-2, the full variable domain is KAGVTQTPRYLIKTRGQQVTLSCSPISGHRSVSWYQQTPGQGLQFLFEYFSETQRNKGNFPGRFSGRQFSNSRSEMNVSTLELGDSALYLCASSFRDRHTGELFFGEGSRLTVL.

The V call is TRBV7-9, the J call TRBJ2-3; D is ambiguous. The CDR3 consists of 12 residues. Germline-derived CDR1 and CDR2 are SEHNR and FQNEAQ (reference sequence). Trimming stripped 5 bases from V and 6 bases from J, with 9 bases between. The CDR3 region is CASSPTSDTQYF. Written as DNA, the CDR3 is TGTGCCAGCAGCCCCACGTCGGATACGCAGTATTTT.

The J gene is TRBJ2-1, the V gene TRBV2; possibly TRBD2 for D (6 bases). Per germline, CDR1 SNHLY and CDR2 FYNNEI. Between the trimmed V and J ends, which lost 1 base and 9 bases, there was a span of 10 bases. This CDR3 spans 13 amino acids. The CDR3 nucleotides read TGTGCCAGCAGTGAAGGGAGGGCGGGTGAGCAGTTCTTC. Its protein is CASSEGRAGEQFF.

This clonotype was observed a handful of times. CDR3 amino acids: CASSPGLAAGQFF. CDR3 nucleotide sequence: TGCGCCAGCAGCCCCGGACTAGCGGCAGGGCAGTTCTTC. The rearrangement uses TRBV5-1 and TRBJ2-1; TRBD2 agrees at 10 bases. Germline V gene lookup returns CDR1 SGHRS and CDR2 YFSETQ. Trimming cost V 4 bases and J 12 bases; bases outside gene matches: 7. The CDR3 covers 13 residues.

Only a few counts were recorded for this clonotype. This sequence joins TRBV2 and TRBJ2-1; D is uncertain. Germline assignment: CDR1 SNHLY and CDR2 FYNNEI. Trimming removed 10 bases at V and 7 bases at J, with 17 bases between. The CDR3 contains 13 residues. In nucleotides, the CDR3 is TGTGCCACCAGCACGGACCGATTAAATGAGCAGTTCTTC. Its protein is CATSTDRLNEQFF.